These T cell receptor beta chains were read from a single sample in a study of blood T cell repertoires in COVID-19. Libraries were prepared by immunoSEQ multiplex PCR; TCRdb keeps only in-frame clonotypes and omits some of them. Found here are 130,000 to 150,000 clones, 88% of them singletons; the top ten hold around 1.7%. The material sequenced was peripheral blood. The receptor source for this set is a woman in her fifties or sixties with acute or convalescent COVID-19. The CDR3 runs from the conserved cysteine through the conserved F or W. Fields, in order: V gene, clone size, J gene, D gene, CDR3 DNA, CDR3 protein. The D gene is left open where the match is weak. Rows may omit the clone size; those that give it use once, few, many or a size class.

TRBV5-1	NA	TRBJ1-3	TRBD1	TGCGCCAGCAGCCCGGACAGGGGCATAAACACCATATATTTT	CASSPDRGINTIYF
TRBV6-5	NA	TRBJ1-2	NA	TGTGCCAGCAGGAAACCGGGCAGGGGAGATGGCTACACCTTC	CASRKPGRGDGYTF
TRBV12-3/TRBV12-4	NA	TRBJ1-5	NA	TGTGCCAGCAGTACCCCGGGGGGGCCCCAGCATTTT	CASSTPGGPQHF
TRBV28	NA	TRBJ1-6	NA	TGTGCCAGCAGTTCCCTAGGGGTGTCCTATAATTCACCCCTCCACTTT	CASSSLGVSYNSPLHF
TRBV5-1	NA	TRBJ2-6	NA	TGCGCCAGCAGCTTGGTTGGGACATCTGGGGCCAACGTCCTGACTTTC	CASSLVGTSGANVLTF
TRBV3-1/TRBV3-2	NA	TRBJ2-1	TRBD1	TGTGCCAGCAGCCAAGGGGGACAGGTCATTCTGTCCTACAATGAGCAGTTCTTC	CASSQGGQVILSYNEQFF
TRBV3-1/TRBV3-2	NA	TRBJ2-1	NA	TGTGCCAGCAGCCAAGTGTCGCGGGGCTACAATGAGCAGTTCTTC	CASSQVSRGYNEQFF
TRBV20-1	NA	TRBJ2-7	TRBD1	TGCAGTGCTAGTTCTCCGGACAGGGGATCCCACGAGCAGTACTTC	CSASSPDRGSHEQYF
TRBV10-3	NA	TRBJ1-3	TRBD1	TGTGCCATCAGCCGGACAGGGGGGTATCTCTCTGGAAACACCATATATTTT	CAISRTGGYLSGNTIYF
TRBV21-1	NA	TRBJ2-3	NA	TGTGCCAGCAGCAAACCTTACTTGGCGGGAGGATCAGATACGCAGTATTTT	CASSKPYLAGGSDTQYF
TRBV6-6	NA	TRBJ2-1	TRBD2	TGTGCCAGCAGTCGCGGGAGTTCCTACAATGAGCAGTTCTTC	CASSRGSSYNEQFF
TRBV6-5	once	TRBJ2-5	NA	TGTGCCAGCAGCAATCAGGGGCAGGTGGAGACCCAGTACTTC	CASSNQGQVETQYF
TRBV2	NA	TRBJ1-2	TRBD1	TGTGCCAGCAGTGAAGCGACAGGGATCTATGGCTACACCTTC	CASSEATGIYGYTF
TRBV24-1	NA	TRBJ2-1	TRBD2	TGTGCCACCAGTGGGGGAACTAGAGCGGGGGGCTCCTACAATGAGCAGTTCTTC	CATSGGTRAGGSYNEQFF
TRBV5-1	NA	TRBJ2-2	TRBD2	TGCGCCAGCAGCTTGGCCCCGACTAGCGGGAGCCCCGGGGAGCTGTTTTTT	CASSLAPTSGSPGELFF
TRBV5-4	NA	TRBJ2-7	TRBD2	TGTGCCAGCAGCTCGGGGGGACTAGCGGGGCTCTACGAGCAGTACTTC	CASSSGGLAGLYEQYF
TRBV6-5	once	TRBJ2-3	NA	TGTGCCAGCAGTTACTCGATCTACGGTACGCAGTATTTT	CASSYSIYGTQYF
TRBV7-9	NA	TRBJ2-2	NA	TGTGCCAGCAGCTTTCAACACCCGAACACCGGGGAGCTGTTTTTT	CASSFQHPNTGELFF
TRBV6-5	few	TRBJ1-3	NA	TGTGCCAGCAGATTACAGAGCTCTGGAAACACCATATATTTT	CASRLQSSGNTIYF
TRBV23-1	NA	TRBJ2-4	NA	TGCGCCAGCAGTCAATCACGGGGTCAGGCCAAAAACATTCAGTACTTC	CASSQSRGQAKNIQYF
TRBV11-1	once	TRBJ2-5	TRBD1	TGTGCCAGCACCCTGGGACAGGGGTTCTCCCAAGAGACCCAGTACTTC	CASTLGQGFSQETQYF
TRBV5-4	once	TRBJ2-3	TRBD1	TGTGCCAGCAGCTTGGGACCGGGACAGGGGCCAGATACGCAGTATTTT	CASSLGPGQGPDTQYF